This T cell receptor beta chain is drawn from a study of T cell repertoires in cytomegalovirus infection. From the reads, TCRdb called clonotypes with MiXCR, one entry per CDR3 protein. The table has about 830,000 distinct CDR3 sequences, approximately 30% seen once. This CDR3 contains 12 residues. Trimming stripped 7 bases from V and 1 base from J, with 8 bases between. Per the germline V gene, CDR1 is SGHRS and CDR2 is YFSETQ. A remark on this clonotype: Antigen specificity is unknown. This clone may be a read error of a much larger clone one base away.

The receptor was derived from a human donor in good health (CMV status not recorded). Some clones in this sample may be carry-over from other donors' samples. The chain recombines TRBV5-1 with TRBJ1-1; TRBD1 is a possible D gene (5 bases). Here the sequenced sample was cultured CD8+ T cells from PBMCs, taken from culture after CMV antigen stimulation. CDR3 sequence reads: CASHGGNTEAFF. DNA for the CDR3: TGCGCCAGCCACGGGGGGAACACTGAAGCTTTCTTT.